The next 10 T cell receptor beta chains were all read from a single sample in a study of identical twins (dated by TCRdb to about 2016). Library preparation employed 5' RACE. Sequencing took place on an Illumina HiSeq 2000. TCRdb handled the public reads itself, with Q25 trimming in fastp and clone calling in MiXCR, and kept productive beta chains. Under each unique CDR3 protein, matching rows form one entry showing the most common genes and DNA. Within this sample are hundreds of thousands of distinct CDR3 sequences, with roughly 12% of them counted one time only. Of the sample, 1.5% to 2% is held by the ten largest clones. This sample was also put to use in a study of yellow fever vaccine responses in identical twins.

Material for sequencing was PBMCs. These receptors were collected from a woman between 18 and 29 years old in good health.

This clonotype has only a few counts. The V call is TRBV9, the J call TRBJ2-7; 8 positions agree with TRBD2. This CDR3 comprises 16 residues. V lost 0 bases and J lost 0; bases outside the gene matches: 5. The germline V gene encodes CDR1 SGDLS and CDR2 YYNGEE. The CDR3 here is CASSVGAGGLSYEQYF. CDR3 nucleotide sequence: TGTGCCAGCAGCGTAGGGGCGGGGGGACTCTCCTACGAGCAGTACTTC.

The V and J genes are TRBV7-8 and TRBJ2-7; TRBD1 agrees at 11 bases. The germline CDR1 and CDR2 sequences are SGHVS and FQNEAQ. The V segment lost 5 bases and the J segment 3 bases; nucleotides outside the gene matches: 9. CDR3 length: 16 residues. Written as DNA, the CDR3 is TGTGCCAGCAGCCTAAGTACCGGGACAGGGGGCTACGAGCAGTACGTC. This sequence encodes CASSLSTGTGGYEQYV.

This clonotype was seen only a few times. CDR3 coding DNA: TGTGCTAGTGGTTTGGTACTAGCGGGAGGGCCGAGCTCCTACAATGAGCAGTTCTTC. This encodes CASGLVLAGGPSSYNEQFF. The rearrangement uses TRBV12-5 and TRBJ2-1; 13 bases fit TRBD2. Per germline, CDR1 LGHNT and CDR2 FRNRAP. The CDR3 sequence is 19 residues long. V dropped 0 bases and J dropped 0; count of bases not matched to a gene: 5.

There are many counts of this clonotype. The gene calls are TRBV27 and TRBJ2-2; 7 nucleotides agree with TRBD2. The V gene end was trimmed by 7 bases and the J gene end by 6 bases; junction bases not matched to a gene: 8. The CDR3 length is 14 residues. The germline V gene has CDR1 MNHEY and CDR2 SMNVEV (reference sequence). DNA of the CDR3: TGTGCCAGCACATGGGGGGGTTTGGCCGGGGAGCTGTTTTTT. This gives the protein CASTWGGLAGELFF.

This clonotype was seen ten or more times. This chain links TRBV20-1 with TRBJ2-7; 8 bases map to TRBD2. This CDR3 contains 13 residues. Per the germline V gene, CDR1 is DFQATT and CDR2 is SNEGSKA (reference sequence). The V segment lost 6 bases and the J segment 6 bases; nucleotides outside the gene matches: 10. CDR3 loop: CSAPSGSWAEQYF. CDR3 in DNA: TGCAGTGCGCCGAGCGGGAGTTGGGCCGAGCAGTACTTC.

This clonotype showed up many times. The gene calls are TRBV5-1 and TRBJ2-5; TRBD2 aligns across 9 bases. J was trimmed by 3 bases and V by 2 bases; bases with no gene match: 2. Per germline, CDR1 SGHRS and CDR2 YFSETQ. The CDR3 is 14 residues long. The chain's CDR3 is CASSFAGGEETQYF. CDR3 in DNA: TGCGCCAGCAGCTTCGCGGGGGGGGAAGAGACCCAGTACTTC.

This chain joins TRBV20-1 and TRBJ2-3; 7 nucleotides agree with TRBD2. The CDR3 totals 14 residues. The germline V gene encodes CDR1 DFQATT and CDR2 SNEGSKA (reference sequence). After removal of 5 bases from V and 1 base from J, the junction contained 6 bases not matched to a gene. CDR3 sequence (DNA): TGCAGTGCTTCACTAGCGACCCGCACAGATACGCAGTATTTT. Translating it yields CSASLATRTDTQYF.

The V gene is TRBV6-1, the J gene TRBJ1-1; TRBD1 matches at 10 bases. The CDR3 extends over 16 amino acids. J was trimmed by 1 base and V by 4 bases; bases with no gene match: 6. Germline V lookup: CDR1 MNHNS, CDR2 SASEGT. The CDR3, as DNA: TGTGCCAGCAGTGCCCGGACAGGGGGTAGGAACACTGAAGCTTTCTTT. It translates to CASSARTGGRNTEAFF.

This clonotype was seen a few times. The J gene is TRBJ2-6, the V gene TRBV4-1, with D possibly TRBD2 on 6 matching bases. The V end lost 6 bases, the J end lost 3 bases, and 21 bases lay between the germline ends. Germline CDR1 and CDR2: MGHRA and YSYEKL. The CDR3 runs to 18 residues. The CDR3 DNA follows: TGCGCCAGCAGACACCCGGGACTGACCCATGGTGGGGCCAACGTCCTGACTTTC. Encoded protein: CASRHPGLTHGGANVLTF.

This clonotype has just a few counts. This rearrangement joins TRBV12-3 or TRBV12-4 to TRBJ1-2; D is unresolved. The CDR3 has 14 amino acids. V lost 5 bases, J lost 4 bases, and 14 bases lay in between. The CDR3: CASSKIDEPYGYTF. CDR3 coding DNA: TGTGCCAGCAGTAAAATAGACGAGCCCTATGGCTACACCTTC.